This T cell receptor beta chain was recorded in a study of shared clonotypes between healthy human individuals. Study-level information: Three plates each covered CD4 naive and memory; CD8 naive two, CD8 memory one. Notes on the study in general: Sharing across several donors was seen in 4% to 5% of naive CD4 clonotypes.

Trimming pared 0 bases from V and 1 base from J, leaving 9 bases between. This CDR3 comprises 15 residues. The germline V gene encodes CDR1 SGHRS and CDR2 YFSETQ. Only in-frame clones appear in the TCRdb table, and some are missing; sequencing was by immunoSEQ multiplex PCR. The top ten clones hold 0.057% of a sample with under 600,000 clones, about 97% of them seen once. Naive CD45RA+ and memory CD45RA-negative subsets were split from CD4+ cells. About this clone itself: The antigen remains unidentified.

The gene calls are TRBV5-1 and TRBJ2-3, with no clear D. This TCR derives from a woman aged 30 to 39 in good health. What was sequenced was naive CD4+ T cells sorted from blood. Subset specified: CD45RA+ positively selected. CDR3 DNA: TGCGCCAGCAGCTTGGACCAGGCCCGCACAGATACGCAGTATTTT. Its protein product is CASSLDQARTDTQYF.